This TCR beta chain was retrieved from a study of blood T cell repertoires in COVID-19. Across the study: Both acute and convalescent COVID-19 samples were obtained from the United States, Italy and Spain. PBMCs, B-cell-depleted T cells, or T cells were the source of the cDNA or gDNA that made up the material.

Measured with immunoSEQ multiplex PCR; TCRdb has only the in-frame clones, and not every one. The sample yields 210,000 or so clones, 84% seen once. The CDR3 loop spans 16 amino acids. The germline CDR1 and CDR2 sequences are MNHEY and SMNVEV (reference sequence). The V segment lost 8 bases and the J segment 4 bases; nucleotides outside the gene matches: 15. The clonotype was recovered from a woman aged 50 to 60 with active or convalescent COVID-19. The material sequenced was peripheral blood. The rearrangement joins TRBV27 to TRBJ2-5; TRBD2 agrees at 8 bases. CDR3 bases: TGTGCCAGCTCACAGTTGAGAGCGGGGGTGGGAGAGACCCAGTACTTC. This gives the protein CASSQLRAGVGETQYF.